Listed below are T cell receptor beta chains from one sample, sequenced in a study of cytomegalovirus exposure and HLA in healthy donors. Produced via immunoSEQ multiplex PCR; TCRdb's table is partial and in-frame only. The sample includes around 100,000 clones, around 76% of them seen just once. The specimen was PBMCs. These receptors all come from a woman in her sixties in good health and CMV-seropositive. CDR3s include the opening cysteine and the closing phenylalanine or tryptophan. D genes are given only for firm matches. Size is stated for part of the rows, as once, few or many counts, or as a class when the clone is expanded.

>NA|NA|TRBJ1-2|TRBV7-2
CASSLAMEGLGYTF
TGTGCCAGCAGCTTAGCGATGGAGGGACTTGGCTACACCTTC
>TRBD2|NA|TRBJ2-7|TRBV10-1
CASSESETSGRHEQYF
TGCGCCAGCAGTGAGTCGGAGACTAGCGGGAGGCACGAGCAGTACTTC
>NA|NA|TRBJ2-4|TRBV28
CASSSTQNWSKNIQYF
TGTGCCAGCAGTTCAACCCAAAACTGGTCCAAAAACATTCAGTACTTC
>NA|NA|TRBJ1-2|TRBV20-1
CSAMGHGYTF
TGCAGTGCAATGGGCCATGGCTACACCTTC
>TRBD2|NA|TRBJ2-1|TRBV5-8
CASSLLGTRLTYNEQFF
TGTGCCAGCAGCTTGCTCGGGACTAGACTGACCTACAATGAGCAGTTCTTC
>NA|NA|TRBJ2-5|TRBV5-8
CASNSPGDRETQYF
TGTGCCAGCAACAGCCCGGGAGATCGGGAGACCCAGTACTTC
>NA|NA|TRBJ2-1|TRBV9
CASSVGGGVHNEQFF
TGTGCCAGCAGCGTAGGTGGAGGGGTCCACAATGAGCAGTTCTTC
>NA|NA|TRBJ2-3|TRBV7-9
CASSLVTGVTDTQYF
TGTGCCAGCAGCTTAGTGACGGGAGTAACAGATACGCAGTATTTT
>TRBD1|NA|TRBJ1-5|TRBV5-1
CASSPMGQGLGQPQHF
TGCGCCAGCAGCCCGATGGGACAGGGGTTGGGTCAGCCCCAGCATTTT
>TRBD1|NA|TRBJ1-6|TRBV5-1
CASRSQGRGSPLHF
TGCGCCAGCAGGTCACAGGGGAGAGGCTCACCCCTCCACTTT
>NA|NA|TRBJ2-5|TRBV10-2
CASSETVNQETQYF
TGCGCCAGCAGTGAGACAGTAAACCAAGAGACCCAGTACTTC
>NA|NA|TRBJ2-5|TRBV4-2
CASSPRDSEQETQYF
TGTGCCAGCAGCCCCCGCGATAGCGAACAAGAGACCCAGTACTTC
>NA|NA|TRBJ2-7|TRBV5-5
CASSPSTGNYEQYF
TGTGCCAGCAGCCCATCAACAGGGAACTACGAGCAGTACTTC
>TRBD1|NA|TRBJ2-1|TRBV9
CASSVSSGQGYNEQFF
TGTGCCAGCAGCGTTTCCTCGGGACAGGGGTACAATGAGCAGTTCTTC
>NA|NA|TRBJ2-7|TRBV29-1
CSVRGLYEQYF
TGCAGCGTTCGAGGGCTGTACGAGCAGTACTTC
>TRBD2|NA|TRBJ2-7|TRBV5-1
CASSANSGSYEQYF
TGCGCCAGCAGCGCGAATAGCGGGAGCTACGAGCAGTACTTC
>TRBD1|NA|TRBJ1-2|TRBV10-3
CAASVGQAGNGYTF
TGTGCCGCCAGCGTCGGACAGGCGGGAAATGGCTACACCTTC
>NA|NA|TRBJ2-7|TRBV30
CAWSPGQLTLSYEQYF
TGTGCCTGGAGTCCAGGCCAGCTTACCCTCTCCTACGAGCAGTACTTC
>NA|NA|TRBJ1-3|TRBV6-5
CASSYSGAGNTIYF
TGTGCCAGCAGTTACTCAGGGGCTGGAAACACCATATATTTT
>TRBD1|NA|TRBJ1-5|TRBV28
CASRTGGWQPQHF
TGTGCCAGCAGGACAGGGGGCTGGCAGCCCCAGCATTTT
>NA|NA|TRBJ1-5|TRBV28
CASSSLIGEPQHF
TGTGCCAGCAGTAGCCTGATAGGAGAGCCCCAGCATTTT
>NA|NA|TRBJ1-4|TRBV6-6
CVIQANNEKLFF
TGCGTGATCCAGGCGAATAATGAAAAACTGTTTTTT
>NA|NA|TRBJ2-6|TRBV19
CASRAFSGSNPFYGANVLTF
TGTGCCAGTAGGGCGTTTTCAGGCTCGAACCCATTCTACGGGGCCAACGTCCTGACTTTC
>NA|NA|TRBJ1-5|TRBV19
CASSSRLGGSNQPQHF
TGTGCCAGTAGTTCACGGCTAGGTGGGAGCAATCAGCCCCAGCATTTT
>NA|NA|TRBJ1-2|TRBV5-1
CASSLSTANYGYTF
TGCGCCAGCAGCTTGAGTACAGCTAACTATGGCTACACCTTC
>NA|NA|TRBJ2-4|TRBV21-1
CASDWTVTLAKNIQYF
TGTGCCAGCGACTGGACAGTTACTTTAGCCAAAAACATTCAGTACTTC
>TRBD2|NA|TRBJ2-2|TRBV19
CASRREFGTGELFF
TGTGCCAGTAGGCGGGAGTTTGGCACCGGGGAGCTGTTTTTT
>NA|NA|TRBJ2-3|TRBV7-2
CASSLVQGTDTQYF
TGTGCCAGCAGCTTAGTCCAGGGCACAGATACGCAGTATTTT
>TRBD1|NA|TRBJ1-2|TRBV18
CASSPAGQGARNYGYTF
TGTGCCAGCTCACCAGCGGGACAGGGTGCCCGTAACTATGGCTACACCTTC
>TRBD2|NA|TRBJ2-1|TRBV6-5
CASRLAGEDNEQFF
TGTGCCAGCAGACTAGCGGGCGAAGACAATGAGCAGTTCTTC
>NA|NA|TRBJ1-1|TRBV7-8
CASSFQRLGGNTEAFF
TGTGCCAGCAGCTTCCAAAGGCTGGGGGGGAACACTGAAGCTTTCTTT
>NA|NA|TRBJ2-7|TRBV20-1
CSAQGGYEQYF
TGCAGTGCCCAAGGGGGCTACGAGCAGTACTTC
>TRBD1|NA|TRBJ1-2|TRBV27
CASSSTGGGYTF
TGTGCCAGCAGTTCAACAGGGGGTGGCTACACCTTC
>TRBD2|NA|TRBJ2-3|TRBV4-2
CASSQGLDLGDSGRADNTDTQYF
TGTGCCAGCAGCCAAGGGCTGGATCTCGGGGATAGCGGGAGGGCCGATAACACAGATACGCAGTATTTT
>TRBD1|NA|TRBJ2-2|TRBV19
CASSTRRTGGPGELFF
TGTGCCAGTAGTACGCGGAGGACAGGGGGTCCCGGGGAGCTGTTTTTT
>TRBD1|NA|TRBJ1-5|TRBV28
CASSTVFRTGVWGNQPQHF
TGTGCCAGCAGTACCGTCTTCAGGACAGGGGTTTGGGGCAATCAGCCCCAGCATTTT
>TRBD1|NA|TRBJ1-1|TRBV10-1
CASSTSRTGRKRDTEAFF
TGCGCCAGCAGTACAAGCCGGACAGGGAGAAAACGGGACACTGAAGCTTTCTTT
>NA|few|TRBJ1-5|TRBV18
CASSPGGKDQPQHF
TGTGCCAGCTCACCAGGAGGGAAGGATCAGCCCCAGCATTTT
>TRBD1|NA|TRBJ2-1|TRBV5-4
CASSLDGTEQFF
TGTGCCAGCAGCCTGGACGGGACAGAACAGTTCTTC
>NA|NA|TRBJ1-2|TRBV5-1
CASSLGQGANGYTF
TGCGCCAGCAGCTTGGGGCAGGGTGCCAATGGCTACACCTTC
>NA|NA|TRBJ2-1|TRBV7-2
CASSLGGYSYNEQFF
TGTGCCAGCAGCTTAGGCGGCTACTCCTACAATGAGCAGTTCTTC
>NA|NA|TRBJ2-2|TRBV19
CASSIDQSAGELFF
TGTGCCAGTAGTATAGACCAGAGCGCCGGGGAGCTGTTTTTT
>NA|once|TRBJ1-1|TRBV7-9
CASSLGDLATEAFF
TGTGCCAGCAGTCTAGGGGACTTGGCTACTGAAGCTTTCTTT
>NA|NA|TRBJ2-2|TRBV7-3
CASSTGWGPNTGELFF
TGTGCCAGCAGCACCGGCTGGGGGCCGAACACCGGGGAGCTGTTTTTT
>TRBD2|once|TRBJ2-1|TRBV9
CASSVSGTTPNEQFF
TGTGCCAGCAGCGTATCCGGGACTACCCCCAATGAGCAGTTCTTC
>TRBD1|NA|TRBJ1-1|TRBV10-3
CAIRRDRDTEAFF
TGTGCCATCAGACGGGACAGAGACACTGAAGCTTTCTTT
>TRBD1|NA|TRBJ2-7|TRBV5-6
CASSFGTGSHEQYF
TGTGCCAGCAGCTTCGGGACAGGGAGCCACGAGCAGTACTTC
>NA|NA|TRBJ2-4|TRBV19
CASSPEDGVLAKNIQYF
TGTGCCAGTAGTCCAGAAGACGGAGTGTTAGCCAAAAACATTCAGTACTTC
>NA|NA|TRBJ1-4|TRBV29-1
CSVEESTNEKLFF
TGCAGCGTTGAGGAGAGTACTAATGAAAAACTGTTTTTT
>TRBD2|NA|TRBJ2-1|TRBV9
CASSVVGGRGDNEQFF
TGTGCCAGCAGCGTAGTCGGCGGGAGAGGGGACAATGAGCAGTTCTTC
>NA|NA|TRBJ1-5|TRBV19
CASSMSVNSNQPQHF
TGTGCCAGTAGTATGTCAGTTAATAGCAATCAGCCCCAGCATTTT
>NA|NA|TRBJ2-2|TRBV30
CAWNSLAGELFF
TGTGCCTGGAACTCGCTGGCCGGGGAGCTGTTTTTT
>TRBD1|NA|TRBJ2-1|TRBV7-9
CASTNPGTEGLSSYNEQFF
TGTGCCAGCACCAACCCCGGGACAGAAGGTTTGAGCTCCTACAATGAGCAGTTCTTC
>NA|NA|TRBJ2-1|TRBV18
CASSPPGRLSSYNEQFF
TGTGCCAGCTCACCACCGGGCAGGCTGAGCTCCTACAATGAGCAGTTCTTC
>NA|NA|TRBJ2-7|TRBV5-8
CASSLGQGPYEQYF
TGTGCCAGCAGCTTGGGGCAGGGGCCGTACGAGCAGTACTTC
>TRBD1|once|TRBJ2-1|TRBV7-2
CASSPGQIGGNEQFF
TGTGCCAGCAGCCCGGGACAGATAGGTGGCAATGAGCAGTTCTTC
>TRBD1|once|TRBJ1-1|TRBV20-1
CSATGQGVAFF
TGCAGTGCTACCGGACAGGGGGTAGCTTTCTTT
>NA|few|TRBJ2-2|TRBV4-1
CASSQGPETNTGELFF
TGCGCCAGCAGCCAGGGGCCGGAAACGAACACCGGGGAGCTGTTTTTT
>NA|few|TRBJ1-6|TRBV5-1
CASSLWRGPLHF
TGCGCCAGCAGCTTGTGGCGGGGACCCCTCCACTTT